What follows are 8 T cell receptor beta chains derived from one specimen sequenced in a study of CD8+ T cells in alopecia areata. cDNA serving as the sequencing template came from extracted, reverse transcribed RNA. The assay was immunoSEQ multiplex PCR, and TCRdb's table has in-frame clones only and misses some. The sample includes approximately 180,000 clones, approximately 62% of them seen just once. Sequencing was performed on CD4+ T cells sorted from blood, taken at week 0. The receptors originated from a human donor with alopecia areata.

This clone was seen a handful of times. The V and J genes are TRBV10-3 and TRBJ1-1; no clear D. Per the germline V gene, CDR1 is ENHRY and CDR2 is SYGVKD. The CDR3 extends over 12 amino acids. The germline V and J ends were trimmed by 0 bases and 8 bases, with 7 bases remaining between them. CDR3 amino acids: CAISESNGEAFF. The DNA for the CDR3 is TGTGCCATCAGTGAGTCGAACGGGGAAGCTTTCTTT.

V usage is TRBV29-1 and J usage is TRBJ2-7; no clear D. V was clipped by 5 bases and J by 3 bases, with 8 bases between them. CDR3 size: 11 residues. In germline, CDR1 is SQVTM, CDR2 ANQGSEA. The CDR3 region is CSVRQDYEQYF. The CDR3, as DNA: TGCAGCGTTCGGCAGGACTACGAGCAGTACTTC.

The CDR3: CASSLGSRTSGDTQYF. Written as DNA, the CDR3 is TGTGCCAGCAGCTTAGGAAGTCGGACTAGCGGGGATACGCAGTATTTT. The chain combines TRBV7-2 with TRBJ2-3, with TRBD2 matching 11 bases. CDR1 is SGHTA and CDR2 is FQGNSA in the germline V gene. The V and J ends lost 1 base and 6 bases, in that order; junction bases with no gene match: 6. The CDR3 has 16 amino acids.

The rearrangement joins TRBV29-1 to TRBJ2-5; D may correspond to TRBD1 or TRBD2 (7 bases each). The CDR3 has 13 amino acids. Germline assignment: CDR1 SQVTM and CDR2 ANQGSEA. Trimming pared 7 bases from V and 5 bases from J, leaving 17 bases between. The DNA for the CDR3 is TGCAGCGCTTCACAGGGGAGGGGGGAGACCCAGTACTTC. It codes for CSASQGRGETQYF.

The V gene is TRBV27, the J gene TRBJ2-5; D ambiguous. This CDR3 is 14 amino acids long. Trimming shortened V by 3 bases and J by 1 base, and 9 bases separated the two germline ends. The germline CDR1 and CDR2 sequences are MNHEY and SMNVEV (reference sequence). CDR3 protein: CASSFAGGQETQYF. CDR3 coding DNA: TGTGCCAGCAGTTTTGCCGGCGGCCAAGAGACCCAGTACTTC.

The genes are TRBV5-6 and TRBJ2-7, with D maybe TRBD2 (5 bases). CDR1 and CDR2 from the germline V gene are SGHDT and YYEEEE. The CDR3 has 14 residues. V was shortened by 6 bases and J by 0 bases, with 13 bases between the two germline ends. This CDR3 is CASILLSASYEQYF. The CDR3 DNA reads TGTGCCAGCATCCTCCTTAGCGCCTCCTACGAGCAGTACTTC.

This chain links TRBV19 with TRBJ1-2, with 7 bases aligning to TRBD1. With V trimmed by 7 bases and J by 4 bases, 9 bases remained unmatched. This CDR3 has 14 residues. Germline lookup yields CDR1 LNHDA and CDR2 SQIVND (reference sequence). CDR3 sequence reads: CASKNTGVSYGYTF. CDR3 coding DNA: TGTGCCAGTAAGAATACAGGGGTCTCCTATGGCTACACCTTC. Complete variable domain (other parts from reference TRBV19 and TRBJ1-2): DGGITQSPKYLFRKEGQNVTLSCEQNLNHDAMYWYRQDPGQGLRLIYYSQIVNDFQKGDIAEGYSVSREKKESFPLTVTSAQKNPTAFYLCASKNTGVSYGYTFGSGTRLTVV.

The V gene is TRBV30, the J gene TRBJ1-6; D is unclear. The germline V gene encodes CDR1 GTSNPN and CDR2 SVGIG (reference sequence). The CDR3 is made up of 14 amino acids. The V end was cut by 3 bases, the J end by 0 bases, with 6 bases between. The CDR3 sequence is CAWRKGSYNSPLHF. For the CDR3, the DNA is TGTGCCTGGAGGAAAGGCTCCTATAATTCACCCCTCCACTTT.